This T cell receptor (beta chain) was sequenced in a study of blood T cells in healthy people across ages. Overall study: In model experiments, template switching was able to capture about one barcoded beta molecule for every two T cells that were present.

This CDR3 region has 14 residues. Per germline, CDR1 MDHEN and CDR2 SYDVKM. The V and J ends lost 4 bases and 2 bases respectively, with 12 bases between them. Using a J-beta primer mix together with a sample-barcoded 5' primer, a second PCR was run for about 6 to 11 cycles. In TCRdb, the 5' RACE reads were re-called with MiXCR into one record per CDR3 protein. Counted here are roughly 680,000 distinct CDR3 sequences, more than 45% occurring once; the ten biggest clones make up 13%. This receptor was obtained from an elderly woman in good health. The material sequenced was blood. The rearrangement links TRBV28 to TRBJ2-7; possible D gene TRBD2, 6 bases. CDR3 loop: CASSWRGPPYEQYF. In DNA form, the CDR3 reads TGTGCCAGCAGTTGGAGGGGACCGCCCTACGAGCAGTACTTC.